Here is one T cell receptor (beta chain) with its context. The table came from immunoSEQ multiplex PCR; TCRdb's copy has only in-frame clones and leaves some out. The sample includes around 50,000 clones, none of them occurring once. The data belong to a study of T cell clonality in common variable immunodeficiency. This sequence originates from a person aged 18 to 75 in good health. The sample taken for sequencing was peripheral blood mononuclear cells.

The CDR3 sequence is CAISSILIAGTANYNEQFF. Partial CDR3 DNA: TGTGCCATCAGTTCTATCCTAATAGCGGGGACCGCTAATTACAATGAG. This sequence joins TRBV10-3 and TRBJ2-1; 8 bases are shared with TRBD2. The read halts 3 residues ahead of the CDR3 end, with the missing end drawn from the germline J gene. From germline, CDR1 is ENHRY and CDR2 SYGVKD. The ends lost 5 bases at V and 4 bases at J; junction bases unmatched: 19. The CDR3 is 19 amino acids.